The rows below give T cell receptor beta chains drawn from one sample of a study of cytomegalovirus exposure and HLA in healthy donors. Repertoires were generated with immunoSEQ multiplex PCR, while TCRdb's copy carries only in-frame clones and drops some. The sample includes under 300,000 clones, more than 75% of them seen just once. The specimen was PBMCs. The source is a woman younger than 45 in good health and CMV-seropositive. Each CDR3 is given with its conserved first and last residue.

j_call | v_call | cdr3_aa
TRBJ1-4 | TRBV4-1 | CASSQPPGQGREKLFF
TRBJ2-3 | TRBV28 | CASSFLTGTSGTDTQYF
TRBJ1-3 | TRBV7-9 | CASSERTGSSGNTIYF
TRBJ2-5 | TRBV9 | CASSPRGGSGETQYF
TRBJ2-5 | TRBV18 | CASSPGTGLETQYF
TRBJ2-1 | TRBV5-1 | CASSSTGGYYNEQFF
TRBJ2-5 | TRBV27 | CASRKTGYGQTQYF
TRBJ2-7 | TRBV27 | CASSLSSGTRSYEQYF
TRBJ1-4 | TRBV5-1 | CASSLFSTNEKLFF
TRBJ2-1 | TRBV15 | CATSNKTGTGVHEQFF
TRBJ1-1 | TRBV2 | CASRRTATTYTEAFF
TRBJ1-5 | TRBV6-1 | CASQTGERPQHF
TRBJ2-1 | TRBV5-4 | CASSTDLGTYNEQFF
TRBJ1-1 | TRBV9 | CASSGQGFEAFF
TRBJ2-3 | TRBV29-1 | CSVNKLGAGESLDTQYF
TRBJ1-5 | TRBV6-5 | CASSPTGISNQPQHF
TRBJ1-2 | TRBV5-4 | CASSFFGQGSYGYTF
TRBJ1-5 | TRBV5-1 | CASSFGDSSNQPQHF
TRBJ2-5 | TRBV19 | CASSIPSGRGETQYF
TRBJ1-4 | TRBV14 | CASSQAPEKLFF
TRBJ2-7 | TRBV6-5 | CASSYPQGQGAREQYF
TRBJ2-7 | TRBV5-1 | CASSLVSGGTYEQYF
TRBJ1-2 | TRBV28 | CASSYNANYGYTF
TRBJ1-2 | TRBV18 | CASSLGDMSYGYTF
TRBJ2-5 | TRBV10-3 | CAIRQGQETQYF
TRBJ1-3 | TRBV4-2 | CASSQAGSGNTIYF
TRBJ2-7 | TRBV27 | CASSLSQGQGFYEQYF
TRBJ1-1 | TRBV18 | CASSPPDRGFTEAFF
TRBJ1-1 | TRBV27 | CASSLSWTGDTEAFF
TRBJ2-2 | TRBV11-2 | CASSPIAGGNTGELFF